The clone carrying this T cell receptor (beta chain) was seen at least ten times. Its antigen is unknown. The source of the sample is a study of T cells in Graves' hyperthyroidism and ophthalmopathy. Clinical symptoms, serum thyroxine and TRAb, thyroid ultrasound and orbital computed tomography were used for the diagnoses. An approximately 9.8 ml volume of fresh peripheral blood provided the PBMCs. CDR1 and CDR2 (germline): SQVTM, ANQGSEA. Unmatched junction bases numbered 15, after V lost 6 bases and J lost 7 bases. The length of the CDR3 is 14 residues. Amplification of TCR beta CDR3 regions was performed using RNA transcripts as template. The HTBI primer set served for first-round RT-PCR of the TCR CDR3. MiXCR, applied by TCRdb to the multiplex PCR reads, yields one record per CDR3 protein. Altogether 700,000 or so distinct CDR3 sequences are present, roughly 15% being singletons, with the ten largest covering under 9.5%.

Study results and limitations: In validation, the model predicted ophthalmopathy. These predictions came a median about 6.5 months before onset.

What was sequenced was blood. The gene calls are TRBV29-1 and TRBJ2-7; 7 nucleotides align to TRBD2. The TCR sequence derives from a man between 18 and 35 years old with Graves' hyperthyroidism. The CDR3 nucleotides read TGCAGCGTCGTTTCTGTGGGAGGGCCGAGGGAGCAGTACTTC. Its translation is CSVVSVGGPREQYF.